These T cell receptor beta chains were read from a single sample in a study of T cell responses to AZD1222 COVID-19 vaccine. Sequencing was performed with immunoSEQ multiplex PCR; in TCRdb, only in-frame clones are kept and a portion is missing. The table shows 200,000 or so clones, with almost 95% occurring only once. The specimen comprised peripheral blood, sampled on day 0 of AZD1222 vaccination. Every receptor here comes from an adult in good health. Both conserved end residues are part of each CDR3. A D gene is named only where the DNA matches it firmly. Where a row states a size, it is once, few, many or the class of an expanded clone; other rows omit it.

V	D	J	size	DNA	CDR3
TRBV5-4	NA	TRBJ2-3	once	TGTGCCACGGTTGACGGGAGAAGCACAGATACGCAGTATTTT	CATVDGRSTDTQYF
TRBV11-3	NA	TRBJ2-1	NA	TGTGCCAGCAGCCATCTGGGGGGAGAACTCTACAATGAGCAGTTCTTC	CASSHLGGELYNEQFF
TRBV5-4	NA	TRBJ1-2	NA	TGTGCCAGCAGCTTGTTCTGGGATGGTGGCTACACCTTC	CASSLFWDGGYTF
TRBV10-3	NA	TRBJ1-1	NA	TGTGCCATCAGTGAGTCGGGAGGGAAGAACACTGAAGCTTTCTTT	CAISESGGKNTEAFF
TRBV9	NA	TRBJ2-3	NA	TGTGCCAGCAGCGTAGCGGCGGGAAGCTCAGATACGCAGTATTTT	CASSVAAGSSDTQYF
TRBV7-6	TRBD2	TRBJ2-3	NA	TGTGCCAGCAGCATGCTGGCGGGAGTGGATACGCAGTATTTT	CASSMLAGVDTQYF
TRBV3-1/TRBV3-2	NA	TRBJ2-1	NA	TGTGCCAGCAGCCAAGTTGGGCCCCATGAGCAGTTCTTC	CASSQVGPHEQFF
TRBV28	NA	TRBJ2-7	NA	TGTGCCAGCAGTTTTGGGTACGGGACCTACGAGCAGTACTTC	CASSFGYGTYEQYF
TRBV5-6	NA	TRBJ2-7	NA	TGTGCCAGCAGCTTGGAGGGATGGTTCGGGAACGAGCAGTACTTC	CASSLEGWFGNEQYF
TRBV7-9	NA	TRBJ2-7	NA	TGTGCCAGCAGATACGCTACAGGGAGCGAGCAGTACTTC	CASRYATGSEQYF
TRBV1	NA	TRBJ2-7	NA	TGCACCAGCTTGGGTAGGGACACGAAGAAAAGGGGCCCCTACGAGCAGTACTTC	CTSLGRDTKKRGPYEQYF
TRBV6-1	NA	TRBJ2-7	NA	TGTGCCAGCAGTGAACCCAGGGTCCGATCAATATACTTC	CASSEPRVRSIYF
TRBV19	TRBD2	TRBJ2-7	NA	TGTGCCAGTAGTTCTCGGACTAGCGGGAGACAAACCTACGAGCAGTACTTC	CASSSRTSGRQTYEQYF
TRBV5-4	NA	TRBJ2-1	once	TGTGCCAGCAGCTTGGAGCTAAGGGCTGACAATGAGCAGTTCTTC	CASSLELRADNEQFF